Below, 21 T cell receptor beta chains from the same sample are listed, as sequenced in a study of CD8 T cells in ankylosing spondylitis (dated by TCRdb to the late 2010s). The library was obtained by 5' RACE. Sequencing instrument: Illumina MiSeq. In TCRdb, the public reads were trimmed at Q25 with fastp and aligned with MiXCR, with productive beta chains retained. Rows merge per CDR3 protein into single entries with the most common DNA and genes. This sample holds around 30,000 distinct CDR3 sequences; 12% to 15% were observed only once. 36% of the sample goes to the ten largest clones. Sequencing was carried out using blood. The receptors were gathered from a male donor with ankylosing spondylitis or in good health (not recorded which).

This clonotype came up a few times. The J gene is TRBJ2-1, the V gene TRBV5-1; perhaps TRBD2 as D (6 bases). The CDR3 sequence is 12 residues long. V was clipped by 6 bases and J by 9 bases, with 13 bases between them. CDR1 is SGHRS and CDR2 is YFSETQ in the germline V gene. The chain's CDR3 is CASTWDLGEQFF. Written as DNA, the CDR3 is TGCGCCAGCACCTGGGACTTAGGTGAGCAGTTCTTC. The complete variable domain, with remaining parts taken from reference TRBV5-1 and TRBJ2-1, reads KAGVTQTPRYLIKTRGQQVTLSCSPISGHRSVSWYQQTPGQGLQFLFEYFSETQRNKGNFPGRFSGRQFSNSRSEMNVSTLELGDSALYLCASTWDLGEQFFGPGTRLTVL.

The CDR3 sequence is CASSLEGIRIGELFF. CDR3 in DNA: TGTGCCAGCAGTTTAGAGGGTATAAGGATCGGGGAGCTGTTTTTT. The V call is TRBV27, the J call TRBJ2-2; TRBD2 might be the D (5 bases). CDR3 length: 15 amino acids. V lost 2 bases and J 7 bases, leaving 14 bases between the germline ends. In germline, CDR1 is MNHEY, CDR2 SMNVEV (reference sequence).

This clonotype was seen more than once but under ten times. V and J are TRBV7-3 and TRBJ2-1; D might be TRBD2 (6 bases). Germline V CDR1 and CDR2: SGHTA, FQGTGA. V was clipped by 0 bases and J by 5 bases, with 14 bases between them. The CDR3 length is 16 residues. Here the CDR3 reads CASSLTGTEANNEQFF. For the CDR3, the DNA is TGTGCCAGCAGCTTAACCGGGACTGAAGCCAACAATGAGCAGTTCTTC.

In this sample, this clonotype turned up a few times. The rearrangement links TRBV6-5 to TRBJ2-7; 7 bases agree with TRBD1. With 0 bases clipped from V and 2 bases from J, the junction kept 4 bases outside the gene matches. The CDR3 runs to 15 residues. CDR1 and CDR2 from the germline V gene are MNHEY and SVGAGI. The DNA of the CDR3 is TGTGCCAGCAGTTACTCGGTGACAGGGCCCTACGAGCAGTACTTC. It translates to CASSYSVTGPYEQYF.

The chain is built from TRBV4-3 and TRBJ2-2; 9 bases match TRBD1. The CDR3 runs 16 residues. V dropped 3 bases and J dropped 6; count of bases not matched to a gene: 8. Germline V CDR1 and CDR2: LGHNA, YSLEER. The CDR3: CASSQTDRGSAGELFF. As DNA, the CDR3 is TGCGCCAGCAGCCAGACGGACAGGGGATCGGCCGGGGAGCTGTTTTTT.

The rearrangement uses TRBV27 and TRBJ1-1; 8 bases fit TRBD1. Germline V lookup: CDR1 MNHEY, CDR2 SMNVEV (reference sequence). The CDR3 loop spans 13 amino acids. V lost 6 bases to trimming and J lost 7 bases; unmatched junction nucleotides: 7. The CDR3 here is CASRQQGVGEAFF. For the CDR3, the DNA is TGTGCCAGCAGACAACAGGGGGTGGGTGAAGCTTTCTTT.

This clonotype was detected a few times. The J gene is TRBJ1-3, the V gene TRBV29-1; D ambiguous. The CDR3 is 14 residues long. Trimming cost V 7 bases and J 0 bases, with 13 bases left between them. CDR1 is SQVTM, CDR2 ANQGSEA, per germline. CDR3 bases: TGCAGCGCCCGAATTTCCCTCTCTGGAAACACCATATATTTT. Its translation: CSARISLSGNTIYF.

The V and J genes are TRBV5-1 and TRBJ2-5; D is tentatively TRBD1 or TRBD2 (5 bases each). Trimming left V 1 base short and J 5 bases short, with 12 bases between. The V gene's germline CDR1 is SGHRS and CDR2 YFSETQ. This CDR3 has 14 amino acids. The CDR3: CASSLRRDVETQYF. Written as DNA, the CDR3 is TGCGCCAGCAGCTTGCGACGGGACGTCGAGACCCAGTACTTC.

This clonotype was seen more than once but under ten times. The rearrangement links TRBV7-9 to TRBJ2-1; no clear D gene. Trimming cost V 1 base and J 1 base, with 5 bases left between them. Per germline, CDR1 SEHNR and CDR2 FQNEAQ (reference sequence). The CDR3 has 14 residues. The CDR3: CASSLGNSYNEQFF. CDR3 coding DNA: TGTGCCAGCAGCTTAGGCAATTCCTACAATGAGCAGTTCTTC.

This clonotype was seen a few times. CDR3 nucleotide sequence: TGCGCCAGCAGCCAGACAACATCCGGGACTAGCGGTAACATTCAGTACTTC. Its translation is CASSQTTSGTSGNIQYF. J is TRBJ2-4 and V is TRBV4-3; 11 bases are shared with TRBD2. Germline CDR1 and CDR2: LGHNA and YSLEER. J lost 7 bases, V lost 3 bases, and 11 bases had no gene match. The CDR3 totals 17 residues.

The chain carries TRBV9 and TRBJ2-7; TRBD2 matches at 10 bases. Losses at the gene ends were 3 bases for V and 3 bases for J; bases not matched to a gene: 6. The CDR3 extends over 15 amino acids. Looked up from germline, CDR1 is SGDLS and CDR2 is YYNGEE. The CDR3 protein is CASSAQLAGYYEQYV. The CDR3 nucleotides read TGTGCCAGCAGCGCCCAACTAGCGGGGTACTACGAGCAGTACGTC.

In its sample, this clonotype was seen a few times. The rearrangement uses TRBV5-6 and TRBJ1-1; tentatively, D is TRBD1 (6 bases). Germline assignment: CDR1 SGHDT and CDR2 YYEEEE. The CDR3 is 14 amino acids. The V gene lost 2 bases and the J gene lost 1 base, with 9 bases spanning the gap. CDR3 sequence: CASSFGGRNTEAFF. CDR3 bases: TGTGCCAGCAGCTTTGGGGGGCGGAACACTGAAGCTTTCTTT.

This chain joins TRBV28 and TRBJ2-5; D is undetermined. The CDR3 length is 13 residues. CDR1 and CDR2 from the germline V gene are MDHEN and SYDVKM. V dropped 5 bases and J dropped 4 bases, with 11 bases sitting between them. CDR3 sequence (DNA): TGTGCCAGCAGTGAACGGACGCCAGAGACCCAGTACTTC. Residues: CASSERTPETQYF.

This clonotype turned up a few times. The DNA for the CDR3 is TGCGCCAGCAGCCGCAACGGGGGGGGCTACAATGAGCAGTTCTTC. Residues: CASSRNGGGYNEQFF. The chain combines TRBV5-1 with TRBJ2-1; 8 bases are a match to TRBD2. The CDR3 loop spans 15 amino acids. V shed 4 bases and J 3 bases; nucleotides not matched to a gene: 6. CDR1 is SGHRS and CDR2 is YFSETQ in the germline V gene.

Ten or more counts support this clonotype. J is TRBJ2-5 and V is TRBV20-1; D remains unclear. V was trimmed by 3 bases and J by 8 bases, leaving 19 bases between them. Germline lookup yields CDR1 DFQATT and CDR2 SNEGSKA (reference sequence). This CDR3 is 14 amino acids long. The CDR3 DNA sequence: TGCAGTGCTAGGGTAGCCCCGGCCAAGAGAACCCAGTACTTC. As protein: CSARVAPAKRTQYF.

This clonotype was seen only a few times. The V gene is TRBV7-9, the J gene TRBJ2-2, with D perhaps matching TRBD2 (6 bases). The CDR3 covers 15 residues. Trimming removed 5 bases from V and 4 bases from J, with 14 bases in between. From germline, CDR1 is SEHNR and CDR2 FQNEAQ (reference sequence). CDR3 protein: CASSAGRTSTGELFF. CDR3 sequence (DNA): TGTGCCAGCAGCGCGGGACGGACGAGCACCGGGGAGCTGTTTTTT.

This clonotype was picked up a small number of times. The chain links TRBV5-1 to TRBJ1-1, with 7 nucleotides matching TRBD1. The CDR3 length is 13 residues. Germline-derived CDR1 and CDR2 are SGHRS and YFSETQ. The J segment lost 0 bases and the V segment lost 6 bases, leaving 2 bases of the junction unmatched. The CDR3 loop is CASKGQLNTEAFF. In DNA form, the CDR3 reads TGCGCCAGCAAGGGACAGCTGAACACTGAAGCTTTCTTT.

DNA for the CDR3: TGTGCCAGCAGTTTAGGATTGCGGGGCCGAGATACGCAGTATTTT. Translation gives CASSLGLRGRDTQYF. V and J are TRBV28 and TRBJ2-3; D may be TRBD2 (6 bases). CDR1 and CDR2 (germline): MDHEN, SYDVKM. V was clipped by 2 bases and J by 5 bases, with 14 bases between them. This CDR3 has 15 amino acids.

This sequence joins TRBV20-1 and TRBJ2-3; TRBD2 is a possible D gene (5 bases). This CDR3 region has 13 residues. The V end was cut by 5 bases, the J end by 5 bases, with 14 bases between. Per the germline V gene, CDR1 is DFQATT and CDR2 is SNEGSKA (reference sequence). CDR3 residues: CSAERVLRDTQYF. CDR3 DNA sequence: TGCAGTGCTGAGAGGGTTTTGCGAGATACGCAGTATTTT.

This chain uses TRBV4-2 with TRBJ1-4; D is uncertain. The V and J ends lost 3 bases and 4 bases respectively, with 12 bases between them. CDR3 size: 15 residues. Germline assignment: CDR1 LGHNA and CDR2 YNFKEQ. The CDR3 loop is CASSQKKQSNEKLFF. The CDR3 DNA follows: TGTGCCAGCAGCCAGAAGAAGCAGAGTAATGAAAAACTGTTTTTT.

This clonotype has only a few counts. V and J are TRBV11-2 and TRBJ2-1; D may be TRBD1 or TRBD2 (6 bases each). The V gene's germline CDR1 is SGHAT and CDR2 FQNNGV. There are 15 residues in the CDR3. The V gene lost 0 bases and the J gene lost 6 bases, with 12 bases spanning the gap. CDR3 sequence: CASSLDRWGANEQFF. The CDR3 bases are TGTGCCAGCAGCTTAGATCGGTGGGGGGCCAATGAGCAGTTCTTC.